One sample yielded the 21 T cell receptor beta chains listed below, sequenced in a study of T-cell reconstitution after alpha-beta-depleted transplantation in children. Using unique molecular identifiers, the investigators prepared the TCRbeta library. TCRdb independently ran MiXCR on the PCR reads; one entry per CDR3 protein. The sample holds 480,000 or so distinct CDR3 sequences, about 10% seen once. The sequencing here drew on PBMCs, taken before TCRalphabeta/CD19-depleted stem cell transplant. The receptors derive from a child aged 2 to 10 with inherited bone marrow failure, due to receive a stem cell transplant.

This rearrangement joins TRBV5-6 to TRBJ2-5, with 7 positions matching TRBD2. This CDR3 has 13 amino acids. The germline V gene has CDR1 SGHDT and CDR2 YYEEEE. Trimming cost V 4 bases and J 5 bases; bases outside gene matches: 5. As DNA, the CDR3 is TGTGCCAGCAGCCAGACTAGCTGGGAGACCCAGTACTTC. This encodes CASSQTSWETQYF.

This clonotype was detected ten times or more. The CDR3 loop reads CSALGTIPYEQYF. The CDR3 nucleotides are TGCAGTGCTCTCGGGACTATCCCCTACGAGCAGTACTTC. This chain connects TRBV20-1 to TRBJ2-7, with 7 positions matching TRBD2. CDR1 DFQATT and CDR2 SNEGSKA come from the germline V gene (reference sequence). V was pared by 5 bases and J by 2 bases, with 6 bases of the junction left unmatched. This CDR3 has 13 residues.

This clonotype was observed at least ten times. The V gene is TRBV29-1, the J gene TRBJ1-2; D is ambiguous. Germline assignment: CDR1 SQVTM and CDR2 ANQGSEA. This CDR3 is built from 9 residues. V lost 8 bases and J lost 8, with 9 bases in between. CDR3 sequence: CSPDSGYTF. CDR3 nucleotide sequence: TGCAGCCCGGACTCCGGCTACACCTTC.

In this sample, this clonotype turned up many times. The rearrangement links TRBV29-1 to TRBJ2-1; perhaps TRBD2 as D (5 bases). The CDR3 runs 14 residues. V gave up 6 bases and J gave up 4 bases, with 16 bases separating them. From germline, CDR1 is SQVTM and CDR2 ANQGSEA. The chain's CDR3 is CSVPRGPPYNEQFF. DNA for the CDR3: TGCAGCGTACCAAGAGGGCCCCCTTACAATGAGCAGTTCTTC.

Ten or more counts support this clonotype. This chain uses TRBV5-1 with TRBJ1-2, with TRBD1 matching over 8 bases. J was trimmed by 8 bases and V by 2 bases; bases with no gene match: 8. The CDR3 is 14 amino acids. CDR1 SGHRS and CDR2 YFSETQ come from the germline V gene. The DNA for the CDR3 is TGCGCCAGCAGCTTTCTCGGACAGGGAGACGGCTACACCTTC. It specifies CASSFLGQGDGYTF.

At least ten counts were recorded for this clonotype. The V gene is TRBV20-1, the J gene TRBJ2-1; TRBD2 aligns across 10 bases. After removal of 0 bases from V and 5 bases from J, the junction contained 16 bases not matched to a gene. The germline gives CDR1 DFQATT, CDR2 SNEGSKA (reference sequence). This CDR3 has 19 residues. The DNA for the CDR3 is TGCAGTGCTAGAGATGAGTTTCTCATAGCGGGAGGCCCCCACAATGAGCAGTTCTTC. This encodes CSARDEFLIAGGPHNEQFF.

This clonotype has only a few counts. This chain links TRBV24-1 with TRBJ2-1; possible D gene TRBD1, 7 bases. Germline V CDR1 and CDR2: KGHDR, SFDVKD. Deletions cut 5 bases from V and 2 bases from J, with 18 bases between. CDR3 length equals 17 residues. The CDR3 loop is CATSGLGRQGAYNEQFF. The CDR3 DNA follows: TGTGCCACCAGTGGGCTGGGGAGGCAGGGGGCCTACAATGAGCAGTTCTTC.

J is TRBJ1-2 and V is TRBV4-2; 8 bases fit TRBD1. Unmatched junction bases numbered 11, after V lost 3 bases and J lost 8 bases. Germline lookup yields CDR1 LGHNA and CDR2 YNFKEQ. CDR3 size: 15 residues. The CDR3 nucleotides are TGTGCCAGCAGCCACCCCCTTTCGACAGGGGACGGCTACACCTTC. As protein: CASSHPLSTGDGYTF.

CDR3 in DNA: TGTGCCAGCAGTTTAAAACTAGCGGGAGCCTCGGATGAGCAGTTCTTC. Residues: CASSLKLAGASDEQFF. The chain uses TRBV27 and TRBJ2-1; 11 nucleotides align to TRBD2. Germline assignment: CDR1 MNHEY and CDR2 SMNVEV (reference sequence). The CDR3 consists of 16 residues. Unmatched junction bases numbered 8, after V lost 2 bases and J lost 8 bases.

To note about this clonotype: A much larger clone sits a single nucleotide away, making a read error possible. The rearrangement uses TRBV20-1 and TRBJ1-2; 11 positions agree with TRBD1. The germline V gene encodes CDR1 DFQATT and CDR2 SNEGSKA (reference sequence). CDR3 length equals 16 residues. The CDR3 bases are TGCTGTGCTCCCGGGACAGGGGGTTCAGGGAACTATGGCTACACCTTC. It translates to CCAPGTGGSGNYGYTF.

This clonotype has ten or more counts. The chain combines TRBV20-1 with TRBJ2-3; 13 bases align to TRBD2. This CDR3 contains 19 residues. V trimming: 5 bases; J trimming: 0 bases; junction bases outside the gene matches: 14. Germline V lookup: CDR1 DFQATT, CDR2 SNEGSKA (reference sequence). CDR3: CSALGTSGKIVLSTDTQYF. CDR3 coding DNA: TGCAGTGCTTTGGGGACTAGCGGGAAGATCGTCCTTAGCACAGATACGCAGTATTTT.

This clonotype was observed at least ten times. The DNA of the CDR3 is TGTGCCAGCAGCTTACCCCGTCTGGGCGGAGGTAATGAAAAACTGTTTTTT. Translation gives CASSLPRLGGGNEKLFF. The chain employs TRBV11-2 and TRBJ1-4; D ambiguous. Germline-derived CDR1 and CDR2 are SGHAT and FQNNGV. This CDR3 has 17 residues. The ends were cut back, 2 bases at V and 4 bases at J, with 17 bases in the middle.

For the CDR3, the DNA is TGTGCCAGCAGTTACTCAGGGACATCTGGGGCCAACGTCCTGACTTTC. It translates to CASSYSGTSGANVLTF. V is TRBV6-5 and J is TRBJ2-6; a possible D gene is TRBD1 (6 bases). The CDR3 has 16 residues. The germline gives CDR1 MNHEY, CDR2 SVGAGI. Between the trimmed V and J ends, which lost 0 bases and 1 base, there was a span of 7 bases.

Many counts were recorded for this clonotype. The gene calls are TRBV4-1 and TRBJ2-1; perhaps D is TRBD1 or TRBD2 (5 bases each). Trimming left V 3 bases short and J 10 bases short, with 10 bases between. Germline CDR1 reads MGHRA; CDR2 reads YSYEKL. The CDR3 is 12 amino acids. The CDR3 nucleotides are TGCGCCAGCAGCCACAGGGAGTGGGAGCAGTTCTTC. It encodes CASSHREWEQFF.

This clonotype came up many times. The V and J genes are TRBV9 and TRBJ2-7; 10 bases line up with TRBD2. This CDR3 comprises 15 residues. Germline V gene sequence: CDR1 SGDLS, CDR2 YYNGEE. After removal of 0 bases from V and 3 bases from J, the junction contained 3 bases not matched to a gene. CDR3 nucleotides: TGTGCCAGCAGCGTAGACGAGCGGGAGGGCTACGAGCAGTACTTC. This sequence encodes CASSVDEREGYEQYF.

This clonotype appeared many times. The V call is TRBV27, the J call TRBJ1-5; 9 nucleotides match TRBD1. CDR3 length: 14 residues. Germline CDR1 MNHEY, CDR2 SMNVEV (reference sequence). V dropped 5 bases and J dropped 5; count of bases not matched to a gene: 4. The CDR3 reads CASSNRGLDQPQHF. The DNA of the CDR3 is TGTGCCAGCAGTAACAGGGGGCTGGATCAGCCCCAGCATTTT.

This clonotype appeared many times. The chain recombines TRBV7-9 with TRBJ2-3; TRBD2 agrees at 8 bases. CDR1 SEHNR and CDR2 FQNEAQ come from the germline V gene (reference sequence). The CDR3 covers 13 residues. The trim removed 5 bases at V and 14 bases at J, leaving 12 bases unmatched. CDR3 coding DNA: TGTGCCAGCAGCCCTCCCCTAGCGGGTGTGACGTATTTT. Translated, it gives CASSPPLAGVTYF.

In its sample, this clonotype was seen many times. J is TRBJ2-1 and V is TRBV7-9; D remains unclear. The CDR3 has 13 amino acids. The V end lost 2 bases, the J end lost 6 bases, and 8 bases lay between the germline ends. Germline CDR1 and CDR2: SEHNR and FQNEAQ (reference sequence). CDR3 residues: CASSLLRSNEQFF. The CDR3, as DNA: TGTGCCAGCAGCTTATTAAGGAGCAATGAGCAGTTCTTC. Supplemented by reference TRBV7-9 and TRBJ2-1, the full variable domain reads DTGVSQNPRHKITKRGQNVTFRCDPISEHNRLYWYRQTLGQGPEFLTYFQNEAQLEKSRLLSDRFSAERPKGSFSTLEIQRTEQGDSAMYLCASSLLRSNEQFFGPGTRLTVL.

The table lists this clonotype with many counts. This chain uses TRBV2 with TRBJ2-7; D not certain. The CDR3 is 14 residues long. CDR1 is SNHLY, CDR2 FYNNEI, per germline. With 2 bases removed from V and 3 bases from J, the gap between germline ends came to 11 bases. The DNA of the CDR3 is TGTGCCAGCAGTGAACAAGGGAAGGGCTACGAGCAGTACTTC. As protein: CASSEQGKGYEQYF.

This clonotype was counted ten times or more. The chain recombines TRBV7-2 with TRBJ2-1; possibly TRBD2 for D (5 bases). This CDR3 is built from 14 residues. Germline V gives CDR1 SGHTA, CDR2 FQGNSA. Trimming removed 3 bases at V and 3 bases at J, with 9 bases between. The CDR3 DNA is TGTGCCAGCAGCTTCCGGACTGACTACAATGAGCAGTTCTTC. Amino acids: CASSFRTDYNEQFF.

This clonotype was observed a few times. The CDR3 spells CASTIPGGADTQYF. CDR3 sequence (DNA): TGTGCCAGCACTATACCTGGGGGGGCAGATACGCAGTATTTT. This chain joins TRBV7-2 and TRBJ2-3; TRBD2 agrees at 7 bases. The CDR3 extends over 14 amino acids. J was trimmed by 4 bases and V by 7 bases; bases with no gene match: 8. The germline V gene has CDR1 SGHTA and CDR2 FQGNSA.